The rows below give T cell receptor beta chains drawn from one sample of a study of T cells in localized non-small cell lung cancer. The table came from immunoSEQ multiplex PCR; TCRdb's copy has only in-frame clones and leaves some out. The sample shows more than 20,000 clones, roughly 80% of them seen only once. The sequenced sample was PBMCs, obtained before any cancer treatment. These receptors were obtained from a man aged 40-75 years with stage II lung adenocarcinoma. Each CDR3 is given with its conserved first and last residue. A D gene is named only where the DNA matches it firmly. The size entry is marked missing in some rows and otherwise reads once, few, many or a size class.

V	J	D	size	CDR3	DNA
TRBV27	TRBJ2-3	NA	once	CASVDFTDTQYF	TGTGCCAGCGTGGACTTCACAGATACGCAGTATTTT
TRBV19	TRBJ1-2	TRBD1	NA	CASSLGSEQGNYGYTF	TGTGCCAGTAGTTTGGGGTCGGAACAGGGGAACTATGGCTACACCTTC
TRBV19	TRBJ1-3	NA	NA	CAAGRGGNTIYF	TGTGCCGCGGGGAGAGGTGGAAACACCATATATTTT
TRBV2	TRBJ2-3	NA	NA	CASVPRLIDTQYF	TGTGCCAGCGTCCCCCGTCTGATAGATACGCAGTATTTT
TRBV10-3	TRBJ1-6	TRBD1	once	CATARDSSSPLHF	TGTGCCACCGCCCGGGACAGTAGTTCACCCCTCCACTTT
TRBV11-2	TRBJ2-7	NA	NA	CASSLGIWERSEQYF	TGTGCCAGCAGCTTAGGAATCTGGGAGAGGAGCGAGCAGTACTTC
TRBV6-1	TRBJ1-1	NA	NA	CASSIRENTEAFF	TGTGCCAGCAGTATACGGGAGAACACTGAAGCTTTCTTT
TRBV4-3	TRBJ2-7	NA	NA	CASSQDRTEQYF	TGCGCCAGCAGCCAAGATCGAACGGAGCAGTACTTC
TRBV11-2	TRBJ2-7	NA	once	CASSLVRSYEQYF	TGTGCCAGCAGCTTAGTTAGATCCTACGAGCAGTACTTC
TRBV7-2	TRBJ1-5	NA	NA	CASSFGRGNQPQHF	TGTGCCAGCAGCTTCGGAAGGGGCAATCAGCCCCAGCATTTT
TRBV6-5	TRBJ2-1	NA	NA	CASSFQWDTAYNEQFF	TGTGCCAGCAGTTTCCAGTGGGACACTGCCTACAATGAGCAGTTCTTC
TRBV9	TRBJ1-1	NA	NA	CASSPQLNLNTEAFF	TGTGCCAGCAGCCCCCAGCTTAACCTTAACACTGAAGCTTTCTTT
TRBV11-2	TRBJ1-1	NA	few	CASSVGRVNTEAFF	TGTGCCAGCAGCGTCGGACGTGTGAACACTGAAGCTTTCTTT
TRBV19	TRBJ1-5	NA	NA	CASSTQGVSNQPQHF	TGTGCCAGTAGTACACAGGGCGTTAGCAATCAGCCCCAGCATTTT
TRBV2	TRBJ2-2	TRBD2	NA	CASTGSSGGAGELFF	TGTGCCAGCACCGGCAGTAGCGGGGGGGCCGGGGAGCTGTTTTTT
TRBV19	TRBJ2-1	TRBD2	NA	CASSIGLAGTFEQFF	TGTGCCAGTAGTATTGGACTAGCGGGAACTTTTGAGCAGTTCTTC
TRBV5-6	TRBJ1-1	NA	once	CASSFGQGDTEAFF	TGTGCCAGCAGCTTCGGCCAGGGCGACACTGAAGCTTTCTTT
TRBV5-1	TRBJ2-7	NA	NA	CASSLDPLVSGGNEQYF	TGCGCCAGCAGCTTGGACCCCCTGGTGAGCGGCGGAAACGAGCAGTACTTC
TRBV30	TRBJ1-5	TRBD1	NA	CAWRGQGSLNQPQHF	TGTGCCTGGAGAGGACAGGGGAGTTTAAATCAGCCCCAGCATTTT
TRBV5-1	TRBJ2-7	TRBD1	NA	CASKIGTGSFEQYF	TGCGCCAGCAAAATCGGGACAGGGTCTTTCGAGCAGTACTTC
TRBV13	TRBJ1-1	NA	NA	CASSPRRGAEAFF	TGTGCCAGCAGCCCCCGACGGGGAGCTGAAGCTTTCTTT
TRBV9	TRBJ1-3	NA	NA	CASSPPSGNTIYF	TGTGCCAGCAGCCCCCCTTCCGGAAACACCATATATTTT
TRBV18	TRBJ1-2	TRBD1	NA	CASSPTTGHTNYGYTF	TGTGCCAGCTCACCGACGACAGGGCACACTAACTATGGCTACACCTTC
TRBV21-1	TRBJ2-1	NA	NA	CASRGYNEQFF	TGTGCCAGCAGGGGCTACAATGAGCAGTTCTTC
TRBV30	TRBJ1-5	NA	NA	CAWSVQGAQPQHF	TGTGCCTGGAGTGTGCAGGGAGCACAGCCCCAGCATTTT
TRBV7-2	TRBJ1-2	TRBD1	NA	CASSQGTGWGTNYGYTF	TGTGCCAGCAGCCAAGGGACAGGGTGGGGAACTAACTATGGCTACACCTTC
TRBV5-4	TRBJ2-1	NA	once	CASSLGGATYNEQFF	TGTGCCAGCAGCTTGGGCGGGGCGACCTACAATGAGCAGTTCTTC
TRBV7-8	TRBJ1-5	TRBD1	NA	CASSLGQTGNQPQHF	TGTGCCAGCAGCTTGGGACAGACGGGGAATCAGCCCCAGCATTTT
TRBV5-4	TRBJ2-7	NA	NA	CASSSPTDSYEQYF	TGTGCCAGCAGCTCCCCGACAGACTCCTACGAGCAGTACTTC
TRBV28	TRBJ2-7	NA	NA	CASSPPGHLYEQYF	TGTGCCAGCAGTCCACCGGGACACCTATACGAGCAGTACTTC
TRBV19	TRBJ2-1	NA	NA	CASTKDGSWKMDEQFF	TGTGCCAGCACCAAAGACGGGAGTTGGAAGATGGATGAGCAGTTCTTC
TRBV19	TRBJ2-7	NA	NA	CASSLQGYEQYF	TGTGCCAGTAGTCTACAGGGCTACGAGCAGTACTTC
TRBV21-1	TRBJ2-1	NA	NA	CASSNGTGDNYNEQFF	TGTGCCAGCAGCAATGGGACAGGGGATAACTACAATGAGCAGTTCTTC
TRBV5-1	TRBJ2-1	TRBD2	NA	CASSLGFSAGGGSNEQFF	TGCGCCAGCAGCTTGGGCTTTTCAGCGGGAGGTGGGAGCAATGAGCAGTTCTTC
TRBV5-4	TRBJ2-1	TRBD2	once	CASSLTGLADNEQFF	TGTGCCAGCAGCTTGACGGGACTAGCGGACAATGAGCAGTTCTTC
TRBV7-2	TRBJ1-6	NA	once	CASSLGQSSYNSPLHF	TGTGCCAGCAGCTTAGGACAGAGCTCCTATAATTCACCCCTCCACTTT
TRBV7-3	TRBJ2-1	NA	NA	CASSVNNEQFF	TGTGCCAGCAGCGTCAACAATGAGCAGTTCTTC
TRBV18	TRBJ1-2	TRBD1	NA	CASSPGQSYGYTF	TGTGCCAGCTCACCGGGACAGTCCTATGGCTACACCTTC
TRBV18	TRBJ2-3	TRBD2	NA	CASSLAGGQDTQYF	TGTGCCAGCTCACTGGCGGGGGGGCAAGATACGCAGTATTTT
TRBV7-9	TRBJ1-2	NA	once	CASSLRGYGYTF	TGTGCCAGCAGCTTACGGGGCTATGGCTACACCTTC
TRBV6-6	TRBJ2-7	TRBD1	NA	CATVDRGLYEQYF	TGTGCCACCGTGGACAGGGGGCTCTACGAGCAGTACTTC
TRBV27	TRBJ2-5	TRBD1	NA	CASSWGRGETQYF	TGTGCCAGCAGCTGGGGCAGGGGGGAGACCCAGTACTTC
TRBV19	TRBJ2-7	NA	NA	CASSIVLGGYEQYF	TGTGCCAGTAGTATAGTTCTAGGGGGATACGAGCAGTACTTC
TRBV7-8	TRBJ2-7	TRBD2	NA	CASSPPGTNRNEQYF	TGTGCCAGCAGCCCGCCCGGGACTAATCGTAACGAGCAGTACTTC
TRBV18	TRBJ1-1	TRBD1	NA	CASSPQGATEAFF	TGTGCCAGCTCACCACAGGGGGCGACTGAAGCTTTCTTT
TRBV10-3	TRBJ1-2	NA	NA	CAIWTPTGSFYGYTF	TGTGCCATCTGGACTCCTACAGGGTCTTTCTATGGCTACACCTTC
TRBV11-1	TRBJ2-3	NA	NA	CSSAGSSGNTQYF	TGTTCGTCCGCGGGCAGTTCAGGGAATACGCAGTATTTT
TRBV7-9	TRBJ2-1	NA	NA	CASSFLDEQFF	TGTGCCAGCAGCTTCCTAGATGAGCAGTTCTTC
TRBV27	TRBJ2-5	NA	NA	CASSFRPTGPQETQYF	TGTGCCAGCAGTTTTCGGCCAACAGGCCCCCAAGAGACCCAGTACTTC